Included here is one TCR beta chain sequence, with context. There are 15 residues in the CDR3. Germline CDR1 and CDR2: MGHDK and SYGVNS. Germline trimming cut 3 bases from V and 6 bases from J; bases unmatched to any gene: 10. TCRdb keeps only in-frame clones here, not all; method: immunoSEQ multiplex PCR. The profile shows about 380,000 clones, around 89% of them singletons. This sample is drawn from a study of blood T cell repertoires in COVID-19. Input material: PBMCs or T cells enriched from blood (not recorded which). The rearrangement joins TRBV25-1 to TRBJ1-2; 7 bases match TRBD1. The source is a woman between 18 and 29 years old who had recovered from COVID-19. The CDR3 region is CASSETGLNRHGYTF. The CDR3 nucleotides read TGTGCCAGCAGTGAGACAGGGCTCAATAGACATGGCTACACCTTC.